The clone carrying this T cell receptor (beta chain) was observed a single time. Its specificity is not known. Data came from immunoSEQ multiplex PCR; TCRdb stores just in-frame clones and leaves some out. Of about 92,000 clones detected, about four fifths appear once; the ten largest clones hold approximately 7%. The time point is: baseline, week 1 (first vaccination visit). Sample treatment: pre-vaccination baseline after standard-of-care therapy. New WHO grade 3 or 4 IDH1-mutant, ATRX-lost astrocytomas were present in all donors. Trimming removed 8 bases from V and 4 bases from J; junction bases left unmatched: 11. Germline V gene sequence: CDR1 LNHDA, CDR2 SQIVND (reference sequence). The CDR3 has 16 amino acids. The entry originates in a study of a mutant IDH1 vaccine in newly diagnosed glioma. Looking at the study overall: Treatment recipients were 62.5% male and roughly 38% female, and their mean age was around 37 years. Most patients had received both radiotherapy and temozolomide, the prior options being radiotherapy, temozolomide, or both.

The study's findings and limits: A vaccine-induced immune response developed in 90% to 95% of the patients.

The sequence was obtained from a woman in her 50s with glioma. The chain has TRBV19 and TRBJ2-2, with TRBD1 matching over 9 bases. Sequenced here: PBMCs, sampled from a glioma patient treated with radiotherapy, temozolomide or both. The chain's CDR3 is CASDGEDRGGTGELFF. The CDR3 DNA reads TGTGCCAGTGACGGGGAGGACAGGGGTGGCACCGGGGAGCTGTTTTTT.